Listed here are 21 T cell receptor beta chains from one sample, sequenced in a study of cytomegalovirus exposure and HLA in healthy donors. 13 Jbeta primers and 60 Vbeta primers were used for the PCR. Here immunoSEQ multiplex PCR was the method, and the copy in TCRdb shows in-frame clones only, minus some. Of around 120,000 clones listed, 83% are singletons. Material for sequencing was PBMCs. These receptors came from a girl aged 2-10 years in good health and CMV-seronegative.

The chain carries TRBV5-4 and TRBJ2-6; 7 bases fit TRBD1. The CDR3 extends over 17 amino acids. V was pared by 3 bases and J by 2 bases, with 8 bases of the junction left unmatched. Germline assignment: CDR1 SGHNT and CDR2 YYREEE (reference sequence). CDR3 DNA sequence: TGTGCCAGCAGCTCGAGGGACAGTCTGGCTGGGGCCAACGTCCTGACTTTC. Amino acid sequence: CASSSRDSLAGANVLTF.

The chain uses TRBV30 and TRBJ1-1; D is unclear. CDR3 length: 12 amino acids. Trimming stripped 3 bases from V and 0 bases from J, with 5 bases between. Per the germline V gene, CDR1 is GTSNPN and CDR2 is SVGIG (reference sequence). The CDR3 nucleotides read TGTGCCTGGAGAGCCCTGAACACTGAAGCTTTCTTT. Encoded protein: CAWRALNTEAFF.

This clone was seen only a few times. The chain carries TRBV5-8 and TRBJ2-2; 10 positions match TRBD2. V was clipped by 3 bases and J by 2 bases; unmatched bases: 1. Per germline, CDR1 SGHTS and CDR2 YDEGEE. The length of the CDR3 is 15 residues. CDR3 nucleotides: TGTGCCAGCAGCTGGACTAGCGGTAACACCGGGGAGCTGTTTTTT. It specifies CASSWTSGNTGELFF.

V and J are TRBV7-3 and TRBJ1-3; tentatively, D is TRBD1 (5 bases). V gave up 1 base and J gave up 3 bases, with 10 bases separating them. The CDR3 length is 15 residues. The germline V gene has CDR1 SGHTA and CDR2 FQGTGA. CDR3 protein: CASSLNGGFGNTIYF. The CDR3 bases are TGTGCCAGCAGCTTAAACGGGGGGTTTGGAAACACCATATATTTT.

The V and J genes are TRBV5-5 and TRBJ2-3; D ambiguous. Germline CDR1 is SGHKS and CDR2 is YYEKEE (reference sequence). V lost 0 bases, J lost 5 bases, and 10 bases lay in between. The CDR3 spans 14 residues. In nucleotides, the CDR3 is TGTGCCAGCAGCTTGGAGAGCGCCCGAGATACGCAGTATTTT. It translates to CASSLESARDTQYF. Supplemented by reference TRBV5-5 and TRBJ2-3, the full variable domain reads DAGVTQSPTHLIKTRGQQVTLRCSPISGHKSVSWYQQVLGQGPQFIFQYYEKEERGRGNFPDRFSARQFPNYSSELNVNALLLGDSALYLCASSLESARDTQYFGPGTRLTVL.

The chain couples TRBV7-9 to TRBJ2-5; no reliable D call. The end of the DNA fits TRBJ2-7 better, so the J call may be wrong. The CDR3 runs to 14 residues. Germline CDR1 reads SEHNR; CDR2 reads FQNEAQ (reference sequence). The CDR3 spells CASSFKGGSYEQYF. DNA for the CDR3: TGTGCCAGCAGCTTCAAAGGCGGCTCCTACGAGCAGTACTTC.

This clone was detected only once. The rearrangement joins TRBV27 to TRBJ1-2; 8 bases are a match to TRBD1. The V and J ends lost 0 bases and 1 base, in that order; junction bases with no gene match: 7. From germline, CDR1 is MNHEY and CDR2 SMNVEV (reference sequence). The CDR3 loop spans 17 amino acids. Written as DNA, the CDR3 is TGTGCCAGCAGTTTATCCCAAAACAGGGGGAGTAACTATGGCTACACCTTC. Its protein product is CASSLSQNRGSNYGYTF.

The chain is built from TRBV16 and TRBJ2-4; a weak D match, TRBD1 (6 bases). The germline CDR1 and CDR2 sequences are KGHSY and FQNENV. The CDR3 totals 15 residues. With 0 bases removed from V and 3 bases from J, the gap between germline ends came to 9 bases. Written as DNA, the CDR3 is TGTGCCAGCAGCCAATCCGGGACAAGCAAAAACATTCAGTACTTC. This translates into CASSQSGTSKNIQYF. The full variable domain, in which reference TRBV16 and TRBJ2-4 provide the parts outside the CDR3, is GEEVAQTPKHLVRGEGQKAKLYCAPIKGHSYVFWYQQVLKNEFKFLISFQNENVFDETGMPKERFSAKCLPNSPCSLEIQATKLEDSAVYFCASSQSGTSKNIQYFGAGTRLSVL.

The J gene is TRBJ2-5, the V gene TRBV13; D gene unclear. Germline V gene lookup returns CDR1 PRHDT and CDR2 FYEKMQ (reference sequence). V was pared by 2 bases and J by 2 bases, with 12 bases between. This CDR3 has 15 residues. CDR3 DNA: TGTGCCAGCAGCTTACGATGGCCATTACAAGAGACCCAGTACTTC. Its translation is CASSLRWPLQETQYF.

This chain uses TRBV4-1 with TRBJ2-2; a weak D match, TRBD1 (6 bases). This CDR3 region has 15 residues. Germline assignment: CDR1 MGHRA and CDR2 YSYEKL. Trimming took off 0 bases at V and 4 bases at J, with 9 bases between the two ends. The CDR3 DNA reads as TGCGCCAGCAGCCAAGAAGGCAGGGGCACCGGGGAGCTGTTTTTT. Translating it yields CASSQEGRGTGELFF.

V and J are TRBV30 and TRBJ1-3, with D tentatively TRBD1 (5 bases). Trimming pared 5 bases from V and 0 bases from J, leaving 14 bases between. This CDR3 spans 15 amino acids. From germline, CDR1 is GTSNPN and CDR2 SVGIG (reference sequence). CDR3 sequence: CAWGQQVLSGNTIYF. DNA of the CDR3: TGTGCCTGGGGACAACAGGTCCTCTCTGGAAACACCATATATTTT.

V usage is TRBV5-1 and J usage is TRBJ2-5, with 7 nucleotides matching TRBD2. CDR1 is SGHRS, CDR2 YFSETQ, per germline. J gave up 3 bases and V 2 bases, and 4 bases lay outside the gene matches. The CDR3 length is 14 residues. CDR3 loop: CASSLAGRKETQYF. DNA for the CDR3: TGCGCCAGCAGCTTAGCGGGGAGAAAAGAGACCCAGTACTTC.

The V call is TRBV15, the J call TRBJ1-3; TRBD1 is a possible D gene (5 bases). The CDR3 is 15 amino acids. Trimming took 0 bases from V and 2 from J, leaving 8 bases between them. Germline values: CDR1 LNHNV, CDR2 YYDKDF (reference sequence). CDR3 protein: CATSRDRAAGNTIYF. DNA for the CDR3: TGTGCCACCAGCAGAGACAGGGCGGCTGGAAACACCATATATTTT.

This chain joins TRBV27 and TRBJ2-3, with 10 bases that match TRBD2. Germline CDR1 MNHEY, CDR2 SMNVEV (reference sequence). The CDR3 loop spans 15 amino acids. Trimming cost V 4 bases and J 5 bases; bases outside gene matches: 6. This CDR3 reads CASSSPGLAKDTQYF. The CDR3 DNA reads TGTGCCAGCAGTTCCCCGGGACTAGCGAAAGATACGCAGTATTTT.

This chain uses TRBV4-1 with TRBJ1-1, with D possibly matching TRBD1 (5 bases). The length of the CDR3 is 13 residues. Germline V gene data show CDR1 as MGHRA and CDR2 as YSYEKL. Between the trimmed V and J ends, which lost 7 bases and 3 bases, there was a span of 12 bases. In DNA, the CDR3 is TGCGCCAGCAATGCGGGAGGGGACACTGAAGCTTTCTTT. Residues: CASNAGGDTEAFF.

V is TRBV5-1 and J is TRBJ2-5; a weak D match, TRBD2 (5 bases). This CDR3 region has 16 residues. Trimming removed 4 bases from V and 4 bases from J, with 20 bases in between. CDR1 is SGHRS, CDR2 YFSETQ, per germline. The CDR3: CASSPTVIPGRETQYF. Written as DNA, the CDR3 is TGCGCCAGCAGCCCGACCGTGATCCCGGGGAGAGAGACCCAGTACTTC.

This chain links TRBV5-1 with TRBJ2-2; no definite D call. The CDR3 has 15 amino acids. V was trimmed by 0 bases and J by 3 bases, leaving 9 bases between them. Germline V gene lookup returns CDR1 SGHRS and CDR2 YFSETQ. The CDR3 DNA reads TGCGCCAGCAGCTTGGGAGCATTGTACACCGGGGAGCTGTTTTTT. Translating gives CASSLGALYTGELFF.

The CDR3 sequence is CASSLGWGGRAWNEQFF. The CDR3 nucleotides are TGTGCCAGCAGTTTAGGTTGGGGCGGGAGGGCCTGGAATGAGCAGTTCTTC. The chain combines TRBV27 with TRBJ2-1; 9 positions match TRBD2. The CDR3 contains 17 residues. V lost 2 bases, J lost 7 bases, and 12 bases stayed unmatched. Germline V CDR1 and CDR2: MNHEY, SMNVEV (reference sequence).

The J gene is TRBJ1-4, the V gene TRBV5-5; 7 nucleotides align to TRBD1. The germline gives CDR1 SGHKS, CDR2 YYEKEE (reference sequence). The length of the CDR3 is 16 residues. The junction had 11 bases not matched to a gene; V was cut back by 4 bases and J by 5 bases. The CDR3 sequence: CASSVWTGYKNEKLFF. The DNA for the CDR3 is TGTGCCAGCAGCGTATGGACAGGCTATAAGAATGAAAAACTGTTTTTT.

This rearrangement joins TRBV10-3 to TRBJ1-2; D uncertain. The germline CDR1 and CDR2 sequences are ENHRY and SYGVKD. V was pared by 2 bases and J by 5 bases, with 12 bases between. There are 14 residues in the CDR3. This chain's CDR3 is CAISEASSGYGYTF. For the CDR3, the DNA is TGTGCCATCAGTGAGGCATCGAGCGGGTATGGCTACACCTTC.

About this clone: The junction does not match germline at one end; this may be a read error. CDR3 coding DNA: TGTTCCAGCAGCTTAGGGGGCGAAACCCAGTACTTC. This codes for CSSSLGGETQYF. The rearrangement joins TRBV7-9 to TRBJ2-5; 7 bases align to TRBD1. There are 12 residues in the CDR3. CDR1 and CDR2 (germline): SEHNR, FQNEAQ (reference sequence).